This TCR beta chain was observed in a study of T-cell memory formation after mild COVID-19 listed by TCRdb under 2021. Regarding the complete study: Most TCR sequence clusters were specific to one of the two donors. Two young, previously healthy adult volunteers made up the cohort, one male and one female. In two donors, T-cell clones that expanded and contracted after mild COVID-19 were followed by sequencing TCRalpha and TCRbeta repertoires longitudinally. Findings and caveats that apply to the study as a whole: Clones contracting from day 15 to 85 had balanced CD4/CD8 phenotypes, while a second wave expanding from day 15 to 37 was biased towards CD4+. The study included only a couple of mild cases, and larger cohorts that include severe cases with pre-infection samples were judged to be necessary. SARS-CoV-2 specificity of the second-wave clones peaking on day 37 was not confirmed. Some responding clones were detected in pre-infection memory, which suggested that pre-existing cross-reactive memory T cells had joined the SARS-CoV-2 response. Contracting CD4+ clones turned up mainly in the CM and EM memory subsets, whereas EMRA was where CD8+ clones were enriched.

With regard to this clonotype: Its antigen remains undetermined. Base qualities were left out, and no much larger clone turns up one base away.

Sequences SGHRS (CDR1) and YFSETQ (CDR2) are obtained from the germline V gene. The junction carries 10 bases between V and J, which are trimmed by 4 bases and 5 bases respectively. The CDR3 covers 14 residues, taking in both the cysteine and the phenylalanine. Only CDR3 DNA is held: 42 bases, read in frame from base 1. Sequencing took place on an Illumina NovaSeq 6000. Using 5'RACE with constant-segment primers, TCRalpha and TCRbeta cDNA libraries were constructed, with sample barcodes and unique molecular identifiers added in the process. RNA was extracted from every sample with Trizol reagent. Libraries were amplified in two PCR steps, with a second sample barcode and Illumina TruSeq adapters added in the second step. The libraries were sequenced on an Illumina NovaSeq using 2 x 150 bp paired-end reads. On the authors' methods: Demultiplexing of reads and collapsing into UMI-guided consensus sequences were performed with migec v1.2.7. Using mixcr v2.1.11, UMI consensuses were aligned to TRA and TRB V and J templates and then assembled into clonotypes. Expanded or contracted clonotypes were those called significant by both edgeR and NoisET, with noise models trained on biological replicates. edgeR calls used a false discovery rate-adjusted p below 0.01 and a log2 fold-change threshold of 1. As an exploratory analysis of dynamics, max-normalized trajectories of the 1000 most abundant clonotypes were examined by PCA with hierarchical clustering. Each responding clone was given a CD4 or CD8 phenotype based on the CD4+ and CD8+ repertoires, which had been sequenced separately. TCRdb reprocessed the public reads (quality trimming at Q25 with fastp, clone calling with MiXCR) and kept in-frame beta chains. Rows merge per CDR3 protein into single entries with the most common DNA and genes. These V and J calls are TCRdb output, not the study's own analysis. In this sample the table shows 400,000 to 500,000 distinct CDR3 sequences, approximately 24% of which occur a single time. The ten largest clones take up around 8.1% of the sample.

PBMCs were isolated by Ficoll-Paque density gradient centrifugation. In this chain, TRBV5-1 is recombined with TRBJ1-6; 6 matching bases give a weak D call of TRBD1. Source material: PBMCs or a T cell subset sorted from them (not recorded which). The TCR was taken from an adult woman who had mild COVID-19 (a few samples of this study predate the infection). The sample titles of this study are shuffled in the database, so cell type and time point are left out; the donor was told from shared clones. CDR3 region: CASSPDSNNSPLHF. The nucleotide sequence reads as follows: TGCGCCAGCAGCCCGGACAGTAATAATTCACCCCTCCACTTT.